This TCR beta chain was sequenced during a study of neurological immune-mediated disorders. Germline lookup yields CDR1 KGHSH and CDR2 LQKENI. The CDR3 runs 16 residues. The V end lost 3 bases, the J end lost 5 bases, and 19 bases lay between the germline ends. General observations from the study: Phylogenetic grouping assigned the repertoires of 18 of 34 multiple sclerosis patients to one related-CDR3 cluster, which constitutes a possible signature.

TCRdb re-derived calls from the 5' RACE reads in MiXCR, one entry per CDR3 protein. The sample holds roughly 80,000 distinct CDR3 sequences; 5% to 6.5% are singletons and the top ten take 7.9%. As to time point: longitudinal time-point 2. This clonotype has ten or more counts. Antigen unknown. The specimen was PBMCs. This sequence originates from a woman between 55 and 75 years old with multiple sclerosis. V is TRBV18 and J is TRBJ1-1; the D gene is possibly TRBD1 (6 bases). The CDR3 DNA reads TGTGCCAGCTCACCGACACAGGGTTTTAGTGGTACTGAAGCTTTCTTT. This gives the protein CASSPTQGFSGTEAFF. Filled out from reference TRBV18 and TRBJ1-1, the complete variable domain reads NAGVMQNPRHLVRRRGQEARLRCSPMKGHSHVYWYRQLPEEGLKFMVYLQKENIIDESGMPKERFSAEFPKEGPSILRIQQVVRGDSAAYFCASSPTQGFSGTEAFFGQGTRLTVV.